The entry below gives a single T cell receptor (beta chain) sequence along with its context. Its antigen is still unknown. CDR3 size: 13 residues. From germline, CDR1 is MNHEY and CDR2 SVGAGI. V was clipped by 7 bases and J by 8 bases; unmatched bases: 8. This entry belongs to a study of persistence of HIV-infected CD4 T cells. The immunoSEQ assay was version 4, run in survey mode. Assay: immunoSEQ multiplex PCR; the TCRdb copy retains only in-frame clones and omits some. The data show around 35,000 clones, with about 85% seen just once and 1.6% held by the top ten. Study outcomes and limitations: Compared with CD3/CD28-stimulated cells, CMV- and Gag-responding cells showed lower TCRbeta richness. Bulk TCR data could not be restricted to HIV-1-infected CMV-responding cells.

Stimulation used approximately 9.6 ug/mL lysate from CMV-infected fibroblasts. Sorted nonresponding memory CD4+ T cells were CD40L-negative, CD69-negative, CD45RO-high. This receptor was taken from an adult man with HIV who was CMV-seropositive. V and J are TRBV6-5 and TRBJ2-1; 7 bases map to TRBD1. The sample was CD4+ T cells sorted from PBMCs after approximately 19-hour stimulation, taken from a patient who received antiretroviral therapy. The CDR3, as DNA: TGTGCCAGCACAAGAAGACAGGGACATGAGCAGTTCTTC. Protein product: CASTRRQGHEQFF.